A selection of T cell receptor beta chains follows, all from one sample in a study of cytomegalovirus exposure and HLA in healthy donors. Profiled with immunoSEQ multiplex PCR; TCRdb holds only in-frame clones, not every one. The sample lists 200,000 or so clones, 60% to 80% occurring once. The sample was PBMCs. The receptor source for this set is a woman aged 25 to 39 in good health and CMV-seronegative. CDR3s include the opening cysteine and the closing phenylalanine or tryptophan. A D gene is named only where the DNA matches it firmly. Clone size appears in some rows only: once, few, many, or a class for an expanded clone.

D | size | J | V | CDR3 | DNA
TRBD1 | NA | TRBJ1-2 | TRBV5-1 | CASSLFGQGRGYGYTF | TGCGCCAGCAGCCTATTCGGACAGGGACGAGGCTATGGCTACACCTTC
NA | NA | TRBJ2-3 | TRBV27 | CASSLSRGDTQYF | TGTGCCAGCAGTTTGAGTCGCGGAGATACGCAGTATTTT
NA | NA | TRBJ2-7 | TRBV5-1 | CASSSGSQTIYEQYF | TGCGCCAGCAGCTCGGGGTCCCAGACCATCTACGAGCAGTACTTC
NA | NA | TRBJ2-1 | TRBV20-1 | CSASAGDEQFF | TGCAGTGCTAGTGCAGGGGATGAGCAGTTCTTC
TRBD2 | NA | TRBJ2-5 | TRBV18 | CASSPSGGGETQYF | TGTGCCAGCTCACCTAGCGGGGGTGGCGAGACCCAGTACTTC
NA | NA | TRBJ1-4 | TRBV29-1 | CSVRGANEKLFF | TGCAGCGTGCGCGGGGCTAATGAAAAACTGTTTTTT
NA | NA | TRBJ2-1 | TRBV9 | CASSVEISGSYNEQFF | TGTGCCAGCAGCGTAGAGATTAGTGGCTCCTACAATGAGCAGTTCTTC
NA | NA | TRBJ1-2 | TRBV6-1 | CARPGLAYGYTF | TGTGCCAGACCGGGACTCGCCTATGGCTACACCTTC
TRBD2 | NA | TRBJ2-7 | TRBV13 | CASSLAGGYEQYF | TGTGCCAGCAGCCTAGCGGGGGGATACGAGCAGTACTTC
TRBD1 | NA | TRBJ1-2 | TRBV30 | CAWSVYRGRGYTF | TGTGCCTGGAGTGTGTACAGGGGGCGTGGCTACACCTTC
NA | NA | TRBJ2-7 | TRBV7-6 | CASSFGHAGEQYF | TGTGCCAGCAGCTTCGGACATGCCGGCGAGCAGTACTTC
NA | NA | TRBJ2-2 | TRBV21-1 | CASSKEGDRAGSGELFF | TGTGCCAGCAGCAAAGAGGGGGACAGGGCGGGATCCGGGGAGCTGTTTTTT
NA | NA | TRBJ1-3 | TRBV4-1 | CASSQDSGIRGNTIYF | TGCGCCAGCAGCCAAGATTCCGGGATACGCGGAAACACCATATATTTT
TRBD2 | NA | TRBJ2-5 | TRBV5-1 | CASSARLAGEQETQYF | TGCGCCAGCAGCGCCCGACTAGCGGGGGAACAAGAGACCCAGTACTTC
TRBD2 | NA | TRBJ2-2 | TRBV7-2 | CASSRTSGSAVELFF | TGTGCCAGCAGCCGAACTAGCGGGAGTGCCGTGGAGCTGTTTTTT
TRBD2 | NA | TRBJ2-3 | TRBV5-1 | CASSLLAGGPKGTDTQYF | TGCGCCAGCAGCTTGTTAGCGGGAGGGCCAAAAGGCACAGATACGCAGTATTTT
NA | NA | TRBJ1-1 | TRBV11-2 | CASSLLSDTNTEAFF | TGTGCCAGCAGCTTACTCTCGGACACAAACACTGAAGCTTTCTTT
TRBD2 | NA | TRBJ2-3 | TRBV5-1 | CASSLPSGGPDTQYF | TGCGCCAGCAGCTTGCCTAGCGGGGGACCAGATACGCAGTATTTT
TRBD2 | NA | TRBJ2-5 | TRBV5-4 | CASSSRLAGGPLQETQYF | TGTGCCAGCAGCTCCCGACTAGCGGGGGGGCCCCTCCAAGAGACCCAGTACTTC
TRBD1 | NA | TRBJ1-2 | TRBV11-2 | CASSLATGENYGYTF | TGTGCCAGCAGCTTAGCCACAGGGGAGAACTATGGCTACACCTTC
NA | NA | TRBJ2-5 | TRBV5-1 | CASSGGHQETQYF | TGCGCCAGCAGCGGGGGACATCAAGAGACCCAGTACTTC
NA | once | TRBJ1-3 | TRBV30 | CAWSPGGSGNTIYF | TGTGCCTGGAGCCCGGGGGGCTCTGGAAACACCATATATTTT
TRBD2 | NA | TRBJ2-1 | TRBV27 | CASTFGGSGRNEQFF | TGTGCCAGCACATTCGGCGGGAGCGGGAGGAATGAGCAGTTCTTC
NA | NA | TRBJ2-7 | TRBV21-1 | CASSPPWGTGTGETYEQYF | NA
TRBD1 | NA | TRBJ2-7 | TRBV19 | CASRGQGAYEQYF | TGTGCCAGTAGGGGACAGGGGGCCTACGAGCAGTACTTC
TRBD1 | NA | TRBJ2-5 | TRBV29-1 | CSVDREGQGLKETQYF | TGCAGCGTAGACCGTGAGGGACAGGGGTTGAAAGAGACCCAGTACTTC
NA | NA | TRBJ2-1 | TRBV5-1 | CASKDRGGYNEQFF | TGCGCCAGCAAGGACCGGGGTGGTTACAATGAGCAGTTCTTC
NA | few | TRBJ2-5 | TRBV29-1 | CSVGEGEETQYF | TGCAGCGTTGGTGAGGGGGAAGAGACCCAGTACTTC
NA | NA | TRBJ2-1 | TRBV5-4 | CASSPRRGEGEQFF | TGTGCCAGCAGCCCCCGGCGGGGAGAGGGTGAGCAGTTCTTC
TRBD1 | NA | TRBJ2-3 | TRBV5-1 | CASSSRTGDTDTQYF | TGCGCCAGCAGCTCAAGGACAGGGGACACAGATACGCAGTATTTT
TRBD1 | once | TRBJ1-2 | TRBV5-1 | CASSNGQGGRYGYTF | TGCGCCAGCAGCAACGGACAGGGGGGTCGGTATGGCTACACCTTC
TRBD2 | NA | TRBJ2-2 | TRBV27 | CASRHTASSGPNTGELFF | TGTGCCAGCAGACATACCGCCTCTAGCGGGCCGAACACCGGGGAGCTGTTTTTT
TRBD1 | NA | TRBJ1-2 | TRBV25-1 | CASSPQGANGYTF | TGTGCCAGCAGTCCCCAGGGGGCGAATGGCTACACCTTC
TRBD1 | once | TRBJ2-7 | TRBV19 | CASSKRDRGFGQYF | TGTGCCAGTAGTAAGAGGGACAGGGGATTCGGGCAGTACTTC
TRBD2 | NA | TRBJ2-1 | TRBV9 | CASSDTLAGGLSYNEQFF | TGTGCCAGCAGCGACACCCTAGCGGGGGGGCTTTCCTACAATGAGCAGTTCTTC
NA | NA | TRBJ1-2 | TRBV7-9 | CASSYTTGTYGYTF | TGTGCCAGCAGCTATACCACAGGGACCTATGGCTACACCTTC
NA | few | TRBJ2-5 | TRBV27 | CASSFPIQGAETQYF | TGTGCCAGCAGTTTCCCCATACAGGGTGCAGAGACCCAGTACTTC
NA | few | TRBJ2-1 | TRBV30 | CAWSPGGPYNEQFF | TGTGCCTGGAGTCCGGGGGGCCCGTACAATGAGCAGTTCTTC
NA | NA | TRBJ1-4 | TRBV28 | CASSLAGTTNEKLFF | TGTGCCAGCAGTTTAGCCGGTACAACTAATGAAAAACTGTTTTTT
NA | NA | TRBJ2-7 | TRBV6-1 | CATSGWGDPYEQYF | TGTGCCACGTCCGGGTGGGGGGACCCCTACGAGCAGTACTTC